This TCR beta chain was sequenced for a study of blood T cell repertoires in COVID-19. The CDR3 covers 16 residues. In germline, CDR1 is MNHNS, CDR2 SASEGT. The junction had 7 bases not matched to a gene; V was cut back by 3 bases and J by 4 bases. Libraries were prepared by immunoSEQ multiplex PCR; TCRdb keeps only in-frame clonotypes and omits some of them. The profile shows about 200,000 clones, 88% of them singletons. The sample consisted of peripheral blood. The sequence came from a human donor in a cohort sampled during active COVID-19. The V gene is TRBV6-1, the J gene TRBJ2-5; 11 nucleotides line up with TRBD2. CDR3 protein: CASSEGLAGGGETQYF. CDR3 nucleotide sequence: TGTGCCAGCAGTGAGGGTCTAGCGGGGGGCGGAGAGACCCAGTACTTC.